The 26 T cell receptor beta chains below all came from one sample that was sequenced in a study of identical twins. TCRdb redid the calling of the 5' RACE reads with MiXCR, one entry per CDR3 protein. This sample yields 200,000 to 250,000 distinct CDR3 sequences, of which approximately 7% are seen a single time; 3.6% belongs to the top ten. The same data also contributed to another study, on yellow fever vaccine responses in identical twins.

Material: memory (CD45RO+) T cells sorted from blood. These receptors were collected from a woman aged 18-29 years in good health.

This clonotype was counted ten times or more. This chain joins TRBV5-1 and TRBJ1-4, with unresolved D. This CDR3 has 14 residues. Germline CDR1 is SGHRS and CDR2 is YFSETQ. V was trimmed by 0 bases and J by 7 bases, leaving 10 bases between them. CDR3 coding DNA: TGCGCCAGCAGCTTGGGGGCCAGCCTTGAAAAACTGTTTTTT. Translated, it gives CASSLGASLEKLFF. Complete variable domain (other parts from reference TRBV5-1 and TRBJ1-4): KAGVTQTPRYLIKTRGQQVTLSCSPISGHRSVSWYQQTPGQGLQFLFEYFSETQRNKGNFPGRFSGRQFSNSRSEMNVSTLELGDSALYLCASSLGASLEKLFFGSGTQLSVL.

This clonotype was recorded many times. The chain uses TRBV10-3 and TRBJ2-1; D is unclear. V was clipped by 5 bases and J by 2 bases, with 25 bases between them. CDR1 is ENHRY and CDR2 is SYGVKD in the germline V gene. The length of the CDR3 is 19 residues. DNA of the CDR3: TGTGCCATCAGTAAAATGCCCACTTCCCGGGCTCATACCTACAATGAGCAGTTCTTC. Protein: CAISKMPTSRAHTYNEQFF.

This clonotype was detected a few times. The chain joins TRBV6-1 to TRBJ2-5; TRBD1 might be the D (6 bases). There are 15 residues in the CDR3. The V and J ends lost 6 bases and 5 bases respectively, with 19 bases between them. Germline V gene lookup returns CDR1 MNHNS and CDR2 SASEGT. The CDR3 is CASSSQGRHGETQYF. CDR3 DNA: TGTGCCAGCAGCTCTCAGGGGCGCCACGGGGAGACCCAGTACTTC.

The genes are TRBV29-1 and TRBJ2-3; D not certain. V gave up 0 bases and J gave up 4 bases, with 17 bases separating them. This CDR3 has 16 residues. CDR1 SQVTM and CDR2 ANQGSEA come from the germline V gene. The CDR3 DNA sequence: TGCAGCGTTGAAGACCAGGTCCTCTCCCTCCCAGATACGCAGTATTTT. Its translation is CSVEDQVLSLPDTQYF.

The chain has TRBV10-3 and TRBJ2-3; possible D gene TRBD1, 6 bases. The V gene's germline CDR1 is ENHRY and CDR2 SYGVKD. V was pared by 8 bases and J by 3 bases, with 15 bases between. The CDR3 consists of 14 residues. CDR3 sequence (DNA): TGTGCCATCTGGGGCGGGCAGGGGACAGATACGCAGTATTTT. Protein product: CAIWGGQGTDTQYF.

CDR3 sequence reads: CASSAVRSNEKLFF. The CDR3 region has the DNA TGTGCCAGCAGTGCGGTCAGGTCTAATGAAAAACTGTTTTTT. This sequence joins TRBV7-8 and TRBJ1-4, with unresolved D. Looked up from germline, CDR1 is SGHVS and CDR2 is FQNEAQ. V was trimmed by 6 bases and J by 3 bases, leaving 11 bases between them. This CDR3 has 14 amino acids.

In its sample, this clonotype was seen a few times. The chain carries TRBV3-1 and TRBJ2-2, with D perhaps matching TRBD1 (6 bases). Trimming shortened V by 4 bases and J by 5 bases, and 17 bases separated the two germline ends. The germline CDR1 and CDR2 sequences are LGHDT and YNNKEL (reference sequence). This CDR3 spans 16 amino acids. Here the CDR3 DNA reads TGTGCCAGCAGCCCGACACAGGGAATGAGAACCGGGGAGCTGTTTTTT. This encodes CASSPTQGMRTGELFF.

This CDR3 is CASSLVASGTSRYEQYF. CDR3 bases: TGCGCCAGCAGCTTGGTGGCTAGCGGGACTAGTCGGTACGAGCAGTACTTC. This chain links TRBV5-1 with TRBJ2-7, with TRBD2 matching over 9 bases. This CDR3 contains 17 residues. Germline V CDR1 and CDR2: SGHRS, YFSETQ. V shed 0 bases and J 4 bases; nucleotides not matched to a gene: 11.

This clonotype was found many times. The genes are TRBV29-1 and TRBJ2-5, with TRBD2 as a possible D gene (5 bases). V shed 4 bases and J shed 5 bases, with 23 bases lying between them. Germline CDR1 SQVTM, CDR2 ANQGSEA. The CDR3 runs 16 residues. Written as DNA, the CDR3 is TGCAGCGTTGGGATTCAGGCCTTCCCGCCGGGGGAGACCCAGTACTTC. It yields the protein CSVGIQAFPPGETQYF.

V usage is TRBV20-1 and J usage is TRBJ1-5, with D maybe TRBD1 (5 bases). This CDR3 is 12 amino acids long. Germline CDR1 is DFQATT and CDR2 is SNEGSKA (reference sequence). Trimming took 4 bases from V and 9 from J, leaving 13 bases between them. The CDR3: CSATRGLGPQHF. CDR3 DNA: TGCAGTGCTACGAGGGGCCTTGGGCCCCAGCATTTT.

Many counts were recorded for this clonotype. The rearrangement uses TRBV12-3 or TRBV12-4 and TRBJ2-6; D is possibly TRBD1 or TRBD2 (5 bases each). V dropped 6 bases and J dropped 4 bases, with 10 bases sitting between them. The CDR3 loop spans 14 amino acids. This CDR3 reads CASSKGTGANVLTF. The CDR3 DNA follows: TGTGCCAGCAGCAAGGGGACCGGGGCCAACGTCCTGACTTTC.

Only a few counts were recorded for this clonotype. The V gene is TRBV7-9, the J gene TRBJ2-1, with 9 bases that match TRBD1. The CDR3 has 16 amino acids. Trimming cost V 4 bases and J 7 bases; bases outside gene matches: 11. The germline gives CDR1 SEHNR, CDR2 FQNEAQ (reference sequence). CDR3 amino acids: CASSSPPGQGRNEQFF. CDR3 nucleotide sequence: TGTGCCAGCAGCTCACCCCCGGGACAGGGTAGGAATGAGCAGTTCTTC.

This clonotype was observed many times. This chain uses TRBV20-1 with TRBJ2-7, with 8 nucleotides matching TRBD2. This CDR3 comprises 14 residues. Germline CDR1 reads DFQATT; CDR2 reads SNEGSKA (reference sequence). The junction had 2 bases not matched to a gene; V was cut back by 0 bases and J by 1 base. The CDR3: CSAREAGVSYEQYV. For the CDR3, the DNA is TGCAGTGCTAGAGAAGCGGGGGTTTCCTACGAGCAGTACGTC.

This clonotype has more than one count but fewer than ten. V is TRBV7-9 and J is TRBJ2-7, with a tentative D call TRBD2 (5 bases). The V end lost 5 bases, the J end lost 7 bases, and 15 bases lay between the germline ends. The germline V gene has CDR1 SEHNR and CDR2 FQNEAQ (reference sequence). This CDR3 is 13 amino acids long. The CDR3 loop is CASSPGTSFEQYV. As DNA, the CDR3 is TGTGCCAGCAGCCCAGGTACTAGTTTTGAGCAGTACGTC.

There are a few counts of this clonotype. The V gene is TRBV2, the J gene TRBJ2-7, with a weak D call TRBD1 (5 bases). The CDR3 is 13 amino acids. V was trimmed by 7 bases and J by 5 bases, leaving 15 bases between them. CDR1 SNHLY and CDR2 FYNNEI come from the germline V gene. Here the CDR3 reads CASTTGAPHEQYF. DNA for the CDR3: TGTGCCAGCACTACAGGCGCCCCCCACGAGCAGTACTTC. The whole variable domain, filled in from reference TRBV2 and TRBJ2-7, reads EPEVTQTPSHQVTQMGQEVILRCVPISNHLYFYWYRQILGQKVEFLVSFYNNEISEKSEIFDDQFSVERPDGSNFTLKIRSTKLEDSAMYFCASTTGAPHEQYFGPGTRLTVT.

This clonotype appeared many times. The gene calls are TRBV10-3 and TRBJ2-3; 8 nucleotides line up with TRBD1. V lost 3 bases to trimming and J lost 2 bases; unmatched junction nucleotides: 4. Germline lookup yields CDR1 ENHRY and CDR2 SYGVKD. CDR3 length equals 15 residues. CDR3 loop: CAISDSQGATDTQYF. As DNA, the CDR3 is TGTGCCATCAGTGACAGCCAGGGGGCCACAGATACGCAGTATTTT.

There are many counts of this clonotype. The chain carries TRBV9 and TRBJ2-2; D perhaps matches TRBD2 (5 bases). The V gene's germline CDR1 is SGDLS and CDR2 YYNGEE. The V end lost 3 bases, the J end lost 4 bases, and 10 bases lay between the germline ends. CDR3 length: 14 residues. The CDR3 spells CASSADSFTGELFF. The DNA for the CDR3 is TGTGCCAGCAGCGCGGACTCGTTCACCGGGGAGCTGTTTTTT. Supplemented by reference TRBV9 and TRBJ2-2, the full variable domain reads DSGVTQTPKHLITATGQRVTLRCSPRSGDLSVYWYQQSLDQGLQFLIQYYNGEERAKGNILERFSAQQFPDLHSELNLSSLELGDSALYFCASSADSFTGELFFGEGSRLTVL.

This clonotype appeared a few times. The chain has TRBV6-2 or TRBV6-3 and TRBJ2-1, with 14 bases matching TRBD2. The length of the CDR3 is 19 residues. The germline V gene encodes CDR1 MNHEY and CDR2 SVGEGT. Unmatched junction bases numbered 14, after V lost 4 bases and J lost 6 bases. DNA for the CDR3: TGTGCCAGCAGTTCCCTACTCGGGACTAGCGGGAGTCGGAGCAATGAGCAGTTCTTC. Translating gives CASSSLLGTSGSRSNEQFF.

The genes are TRBV20-1 and TRBJ2-7; D not certain. V lost 6 bases and J 5 bases, leaving 17 bases between the germline ends. Germline loops: CDR1 DFQATT, CDR2 SNEGSKA (reference sequence). This CDR3 is 13 amino acids long. The CDR3 sequence is CSATVSFSNEQYF. The CDR3 DNA reads TGCAGTGCGACGGTATCATTCTCAAACGAGCAGTACTTC.

This clonotype was seen more than once but under ten times. The V gene is TRBV6-5, the J gene TRBJ2-1, with 8 bases lining up with TRBD1. In germline, CDR1 is MNHEY, CDR2 SVGAGI. J lost 0 bases, V lost 4 bases, and 5 bases had no gene match. CDR3 length equals 16 residues. The DNA for the CDR3 is TGTGCCAGCAGTTTATACAGGGGGAACTCCTACAATGAGCAGTTCTTC. Translating gives CASSLYRGNSYNEQFF.

V gene TRBV11-1 combines with J gene TRBJ2-2; 9 bases are a match to TRBD1. This CDR3 contains 18 residues. In germline, CDR1 is SGHAT, CDR2 FQDESV (reference sequence). Trimming at V came to 5 bases and at J to 5 bases, leaving 15 bases not matched to a gene. CDR3 sequence: CASSARTGAFSRTGELFF. The CDR3 DNA reads TGTGCCAGCAGCGCACGGACAGGGGCTTTTTCGAGGACCGGGGAGCTGTTTTTT.

This chain connects TRBV5-6 to TRBJ1-6; D remains unclear. The V and J ends lost 0 bases and 8 bases respectively, with 6 bases between them. This CDR3 is built from 13 residues. The V gene's germline CDR1 is SGHDT and CDR2 YYEEEE. The CDR3 reads CASSLDRHSPLHF. The DNA of the CDR3 is TGTGCCAGCAGCTTGGATCGACATTCACCCCTCCACTTT.

This clonotype was counted ten times or more. The chain couples TRBV7-2 to TRBJ2-1; D is unclear. This CDR3 is 14 amino acids long. Germline CDR1 is SGHTA and CDR2 is FQGNSA. Deletions cut 1 base from V and 5 bases from J, with 9 bases between. The DNA for the CDR3 is TGTGCCAGCAGCTTAGTGTTTGGGAACAATGAGCAGTTCTTC. The encoded protein is CASSLVFGNNEQFF.

This clonotype was seen repeatedly, ten times or more. The rearrangement uses TRBV12-3 or TRBV12-4 and TRBJ1-3; a possible D gene is TRBD1 (5 bases). Deletions cut 8 bases from V and 3 bases from J, with 11 bases between. The CDR3 covers 13 residues. The CDR3 loop reads CASGTSFGNTIYF. DNA of the CDR3: TGTGCCAGCGGGACCAGTTTTGGAAACACCATATATTTT.

At least ten counts were recorded for this clonotype. The chain uses TRBV5-1 and TRBJ2-1, with 10 nucleotides matching TRBD1. This CDR3 contains 15 residues. Germline V gene sequence: CDR1 SGHRS, CDR2 YFSETQ. V was pared by 4 bases and J by 5 bases, with 6 bases of the junction left unmatched. The CDR3 spells CASSQGTGANNEQFF. The CDR3 region has the DNA TGCGCCAGCAGCCAAGGGACAGGGGCAAACAATGAGCAGTTCTTC.

This clonotype was seen at least ten times. V is TRBV12-3 or TRBV12-4 and J is TRBJ1-5, with D possibly matching TRBD1 (5 bases). Trimming took off 3 bases at V and 0 bases at J, with 12 bases between the two ends. This CDR3 is built from 16 residues. The CDR3 sequence is CASSFPRGDSNQPQHF. The DNA of the CDR3 is TGTGCCAGCAGTTTCCCACGGGGCGATAGCAATCAGCCCCAGCATTTT.